One and the same sample provided the 18 T cell receptor beta chains below, sequenced in a study of graft-versus-host responses after intestinal transplantation. Clones were read by immunoSEQ multiplex PCR, and TCRdb kept only the in-frame ones, dropping some. The data show more than 85,000 clones, under 95% seen once. These receptors have no identified antigens. The sample was unstimulated CD8+ T cells sorted from spleen or lymph node cells, taken before transplant. The receptor source for this set is a human donor who was the organ donor for an intestinal transplant.

The V call is TRBV4-1, the J call TRBJ2-5; 12 bases are shared with TRBD2. The J segment lost 5 bases and the V segment lost 1 base, leaving 8 bases of the junction unmatched. This CDR3 is built from 17 residues. Germline V CDR1 and CDR2: MGHRA, YSYEKL. CDR3 protein: CASSQGGLAGGGETQYF. The CDR3 coding sequence is TGCGCCAGCAGCCAAGGGGGGCTAGCGGGAGGGGGGGAGACCCAGTACTTC.

V and J are TRBV29-1 and TRBJ2-7, with D maybe TRBD1 (5 bases). The CDR3 extends over 13 amino acids. Trimming took 6 bases from V and 1 from J, leaving 13 bases between them. CDR1 and CDR2 (germline): SQVTM, ANQGSEA. The CDR3 is CSVLTTGSYEQYF. The CDR3 DNA reads as TGCAGCGTACTAACCACAGGTTCCTACGAGCAGTACTTC.

The chain uses TRBV29-1 and TRBJ1-2, with D uncertain. The CDR3 loop spans 11 amino acids. The V end was cut by 3 bases, the J end by 0 bases, with 2 bases between. The germline CDR1 and CDR2 sequences are SQVTM and ANQGSEA. The chain's CDR3 is CSVDTNYGYTF. The DNA for the CDR3 is TGCAGCGTTGACACTAACTATGGCTACACCTTC.

The chain recombines TRBV18 with TRBJ1-2; D gene uncertain. Per germline, CDR1 KGHSH and CDR2 LQKENI. V gave up 3 bases and J gave up 5 bases, with 10 bases separating them. There are 13 residues in the CDR3. CDR3 sequence reads: CASSPVHSYGYTF. As DNA, the CDR3 is TGTGCCAGCTCACCCGTCCACAGTTATGGCTACACCTTC.

The gene calls are TRBV5-1 and TRBJ2-1; D uncertain. CDR1 is SGHRS, CDR2 YFSETQ, per germline. The CDR3 is 15 amino acids. Trimming took 5 bases from V and 8 from J, leaving 20 bases between them. This chain's CDR3 is CASRAWALPLDEQFF. DNA of the CDR3: TGCGCCAGCAGAGCTTGGGCTCTACCCTTGGATGAGCAGTTCTTC.

This sequence joins TRBV7-6 and TRBJ2-7; D not certain. In germline, CDR1 is SGHVS, CDR2 FNYEAQ. V lost 0 bases, J lost 6 bases, and 9 bases lay in between. The CDR3 is 13 amino acids. CDR3 sequence: CASSLAHGAEQYF. CDR3 DNA sequence: TGTGCCAGCAGCTTAGCGCACGGTGCCGAGCAGTACTTC.

This chain links TRBV19 with TRBJ1-1, with D possibly matching TRBD1 (6 bases). Germline CDR1 reads LNHDA; CDR2 reads SQIVND (reference sequence). V lost 6 bases and J 2 bases, leaving 13 bases between the germline ends. The CDR3 covers 14 residues. The CDR3 reads CASRAGAINTEAFF. CDR3 bases: TGTGCCAGTAGGGCAGGGGCTATAAACACTGAAGCTTTCTTT.

This chain joins TRBV11-1 and TRBJ2-7; 8 nucleotides line up with TRBD2. The CDR3 runs to 16 residues. Germline assignment: CDR1 SGHAT and CDR2 FQDESV (reference sequence). V was pared by 2 bases and J by 0 bases, with 6 bases of the junction left unmatched. Here the CDR3 reads CASSLPAGDLSYEQYF. Written as DNA, the CDR3 is TGTGCCAGCAGCTTACCAGCGGGAGACCTCTCCTACGAGCAGTACTTC.

This clone was seen just once. The J gene is TRBJ2-2, the V gene TRBV13; maybe TRBD1 (6 bases). Germline CDR1 is PRHDT and CDR2 is FYEKMQ (reference sequence). V was pared by 8 bases and J by 7 bases, with 11 bases between. This CDR3 is 12 amino acids long. This CDR3 is CASGGAIGELFF. CDR3 sequence (DNA): TGTGCCAGCGGGGGCGCCATCGGGGAGCTGTTTTTT.

Here the CDR3 DNA reads TGTGCTAGTGGTTTGGTACCCGTCGTTTCTGGACAGGGGCTAGCAATGAACACTGAAGCTTTCTTT. Translation: CASGLVPVVSGQGLAMNTEAFF. The V and J genes are TRBV12-5 and TRBJ1-1, with TRBD1 matching over 9 bases. Germline V gene lookup returns CDR1 LGHNT and CDR2 FRNRAP. This CDR3 contains 22 residues. With 0 bases clipped from V and 0 bases from J, the junction kept 20 bases outside the gene matches.

CDR3 DNA sequence: TGTGCCAGCAGTTTGCGAGGGGGACAGGCCCCTGAAGCTTTCTTT. Amino acid sequence: CASSLRGGQAPEAFF. The V call is TRBV27, the J call TRBJ1-1, with 8 bases fitting TRBD1. After removal of 3 bases from V and 6 bases from J, the junction contained 9 bases not matched to a gene. In germline, CDR1 is MNHEY, CDR2 SMNVEV (reference sequence). The CDR3 loop spans 15 amino acids.

The J gene is TRBJ2-1, the V gene TRBV13; the match to TRBD2 covers 11 bases. V was pared by 5 bases and J by 9 bases, with 9 bases of the junction left unmatched. The CDR3 consists of 15 residues. CDR1 and CDR2 from the germline V gene are PRHDT and FYEKMQ (reference sequence). In DNA form, the CDR3 reads TGTGCCAGCAGCCCCATCCTAGCGGGAGGTAGTGAGCAGTTCTTC. As protein: CASSPILAGGSEQFF.

The chain carries TRBV28 and TRBJ2-7; D perhaps matches TRBD1 (5 bases). The CDR3 has 12 amino acids. The V gene lost 8 bases and the J gene lost 0 bases, with 8 bases spanning the gap. Germline-derived CDR1 and CDR2 are MDHEN and SYDVKM. For the CDR3, the DNA is TGTGCCAGCCAGCAGGGCTCCTACGAGCAGTACTTC. The encoded protein is CASQQGSYEQYF.

The gene calls are TRBV28 and TRBJ2-7; maybe TRBD2 (7 bases). V lost 3 bases, J lost 6 bases, and 21 bases lay in between. CDR1 is MDHEN and CDR2 is SYDVKM in the germline V gene. This CDR3 comprises 16 residues. CDR3 nucleotides: TGTGCCAGCAGTTTCAAGGGTCCTGGGGAGGGGGGCGAGCAGTACTTC. This encodes CASSFKGPGEGGEQYF.

A single count supports this clone. V gene TRBV2 combines with J gene TRBJ2-7; D is perhaps TRBD1 (6 bases). V was clipped by 3 bases and J by 11 bases, with 11 bases between them. Germline CDR1 is SNHLY and CDR2 is FYNNEI. The CDR3 length is 11 residues. CDR3 protein: CASSEFTGKYF. CDR3 DNA sequence: TGTGCCAGCAGTGAGTTTACAGGGAAGTACTTC.

The chain couples TRBV28 to TRBJ1-1, with TRBD1 matching over 9 bases. The V segment lost 6 bases and the J segment 3 bases; nucleotides outside the gene matches: 5. CDR1 and CDR2 from the germline V gene are MDHEN and SYDVKM. The CDR3 totals 14 residues. CDR3 protein: CASSVTGGDTEAFF. Here the CDR3 DNA reads TGTGCCAGCAGCGTGACAGGGGGGGACACTGAAGCTTTCTTT.

In DNA, the CDR3 is TGTGCCAGCAGTCTGACTAGCGGGGGGGCCGCAAATGAGCAGTTCTTC. This translates into CASSLTSGGAANEQFF. The chain couples TRBV6-6 to TRBJ2-1; 14 nucleotides agree with TRBD2. This CDR3 has 16 residues. The ends lost 5 bases at V and 7 bases at J; junction bases unmatched: 7. CDR1 is MNHNY, CDR2 SVGAGI, per germline (reference sequence).

This sequence joins TRBV28 and TRBJ2-7; D unresolved. V was cut by 4 bases and J by 0 bases, with 10 bases left in between. The CDR3 is 14 amino acids. Germline-derived CDR1 and CDR2 are MDHEN and SYDVKM. The CDR3: CASSSPSISYEQYF. CDR3 coding DNA: TGTGCCAGCAGTTCCCCTAGTATCTCCTACGAGCAGTACTTC. The whole variable domain, filled in from reference TRBV28 and TRBJ2-7, reads DVKVTQSSRYLVKRTGEKVFLECVQDMDHENMFWYRQDPGLGLRLIYFSYDVKMKEKGDIPEGYSVSREKKERFSLILESASTNQTSMYLCASSSPSISYEQYFGPGTRLTVT.